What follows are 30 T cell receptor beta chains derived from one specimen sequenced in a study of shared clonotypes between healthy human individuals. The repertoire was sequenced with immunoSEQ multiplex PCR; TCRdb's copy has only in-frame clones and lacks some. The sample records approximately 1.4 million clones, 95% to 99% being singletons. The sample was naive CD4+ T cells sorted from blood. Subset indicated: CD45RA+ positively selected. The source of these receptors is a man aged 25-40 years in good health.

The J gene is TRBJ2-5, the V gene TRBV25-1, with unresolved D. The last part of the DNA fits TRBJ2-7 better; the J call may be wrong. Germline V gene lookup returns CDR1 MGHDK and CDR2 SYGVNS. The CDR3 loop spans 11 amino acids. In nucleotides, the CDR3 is TGTGCCAGCAGCGCAGACTCCGAGCAGTACTTC. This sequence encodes CASSADSEQYF.

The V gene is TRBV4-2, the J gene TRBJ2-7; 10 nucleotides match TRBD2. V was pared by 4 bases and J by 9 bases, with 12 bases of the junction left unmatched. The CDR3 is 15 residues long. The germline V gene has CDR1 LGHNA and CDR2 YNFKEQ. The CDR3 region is CASSLESASGSVQYF. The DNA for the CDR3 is TGTGCCAGCAGCCTGGAATCGGCTAGCGGGAGTGTGCAGTACTTC.

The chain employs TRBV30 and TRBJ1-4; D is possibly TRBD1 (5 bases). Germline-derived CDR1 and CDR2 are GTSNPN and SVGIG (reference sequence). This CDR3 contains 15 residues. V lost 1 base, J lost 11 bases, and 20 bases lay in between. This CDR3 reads CAWSEERTIRRKLFF. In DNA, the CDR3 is TGTGCCTGGAGTGAAGAGAGGACAATTAGACGGAAACTGTTTTTT.

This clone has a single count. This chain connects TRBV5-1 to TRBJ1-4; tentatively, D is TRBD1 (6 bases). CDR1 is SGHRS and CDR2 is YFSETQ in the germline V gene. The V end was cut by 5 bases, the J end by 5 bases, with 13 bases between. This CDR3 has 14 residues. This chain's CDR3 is CASRTNQGNEKLFF. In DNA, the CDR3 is TGCGCCAGCAGGACAAACCAGGGGAATGAAAAACTGTTTTTT.

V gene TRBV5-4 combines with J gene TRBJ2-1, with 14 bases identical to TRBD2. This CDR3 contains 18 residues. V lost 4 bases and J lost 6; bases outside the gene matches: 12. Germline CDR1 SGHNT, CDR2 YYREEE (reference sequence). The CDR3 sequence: CASSRLTGLAGVGNEQFF. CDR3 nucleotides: TGTGCCAGCAGCCGTCTCACGGGACTAGCGGGAGTGGGCAATGAGCAGTTCTTC.

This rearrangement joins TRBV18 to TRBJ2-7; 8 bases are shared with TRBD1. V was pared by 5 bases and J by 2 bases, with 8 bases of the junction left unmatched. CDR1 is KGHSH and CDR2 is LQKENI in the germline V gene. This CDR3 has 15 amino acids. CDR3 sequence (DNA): TGTGCCAGCTCATCCTTAGGACAGGGAGCCTACGAGCAGTACTTC. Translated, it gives CASSSLGQGAYEQYF.

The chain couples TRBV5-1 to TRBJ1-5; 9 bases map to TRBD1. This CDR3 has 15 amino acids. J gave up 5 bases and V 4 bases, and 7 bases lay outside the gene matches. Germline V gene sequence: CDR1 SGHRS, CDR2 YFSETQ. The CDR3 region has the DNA TGCGCCAGCAGCCCGGGGACAGGGAGGCATCAGCCCCAGCATTTT. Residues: CASSPGTGRHQPQHF.

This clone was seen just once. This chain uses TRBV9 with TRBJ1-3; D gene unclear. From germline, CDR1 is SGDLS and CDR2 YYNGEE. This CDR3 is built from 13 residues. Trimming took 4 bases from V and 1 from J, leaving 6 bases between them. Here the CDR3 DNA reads TGTGCCAGCAGCACTGGGTCTGGAAACACCATATATTTT. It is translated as CASSTGSGNTIYF.

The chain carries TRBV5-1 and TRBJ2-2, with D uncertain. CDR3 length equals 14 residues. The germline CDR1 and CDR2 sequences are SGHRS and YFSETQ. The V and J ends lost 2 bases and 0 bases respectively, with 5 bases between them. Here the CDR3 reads CASSFLSNTGELFF. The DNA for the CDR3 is TGCGCCAGCAGCTTTCTTTCGAACACCGGGGAGCTGTTTTTT.

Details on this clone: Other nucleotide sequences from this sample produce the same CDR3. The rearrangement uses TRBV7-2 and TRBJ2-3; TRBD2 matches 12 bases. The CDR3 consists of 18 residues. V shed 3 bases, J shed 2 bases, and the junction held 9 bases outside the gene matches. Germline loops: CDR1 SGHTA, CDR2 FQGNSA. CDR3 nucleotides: TGTGCCAGCAGCTTCCCCCGGCTAGCGGGAGGGAACACAGATACGCAGTATTTT. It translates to CASSFPRLAGGNTDTQYF.

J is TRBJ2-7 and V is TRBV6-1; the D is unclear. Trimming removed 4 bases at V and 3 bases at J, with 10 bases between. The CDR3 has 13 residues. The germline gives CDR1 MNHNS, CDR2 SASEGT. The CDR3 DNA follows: TGTGCCAGCAGTGCCATCCTGGGCTACGAGCAGTACTTC. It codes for CASSAILGYEQYF.

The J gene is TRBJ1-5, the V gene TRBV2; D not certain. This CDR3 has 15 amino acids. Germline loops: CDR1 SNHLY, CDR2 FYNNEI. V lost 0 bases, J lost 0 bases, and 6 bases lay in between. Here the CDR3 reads CASSEALYSNQPQHF. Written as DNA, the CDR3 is TGTGCCAGCAGTGAAGCGTTGTATAGCAATCAGCCCCAGCATTTT.

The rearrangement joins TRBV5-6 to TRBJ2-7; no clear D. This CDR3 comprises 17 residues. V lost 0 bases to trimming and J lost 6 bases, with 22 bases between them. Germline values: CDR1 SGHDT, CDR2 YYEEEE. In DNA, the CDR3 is TGTGCCAGCAGCTTGGAGAGAGAATGGGGTTATTGGTCCGAGCAGTACTTC. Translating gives CASSLEREWGYWSEQYF.

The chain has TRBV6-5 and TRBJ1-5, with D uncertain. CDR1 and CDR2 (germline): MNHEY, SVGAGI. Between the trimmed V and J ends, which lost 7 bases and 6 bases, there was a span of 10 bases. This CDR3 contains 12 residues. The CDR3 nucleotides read TGTGCCAGCAAAAACCGAGGTCAGCCCCAGCATTTT. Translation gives CASKNRGQPQHF.

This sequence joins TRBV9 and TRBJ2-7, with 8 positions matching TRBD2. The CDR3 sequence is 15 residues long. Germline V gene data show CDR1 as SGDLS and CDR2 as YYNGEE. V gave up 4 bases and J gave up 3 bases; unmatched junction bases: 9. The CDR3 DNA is TGTGCCAGCAGCTCGGCAGCGGGAGCGGTCTACGAGCAGTACTTC. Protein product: CASSSAAGAVYEQYF.

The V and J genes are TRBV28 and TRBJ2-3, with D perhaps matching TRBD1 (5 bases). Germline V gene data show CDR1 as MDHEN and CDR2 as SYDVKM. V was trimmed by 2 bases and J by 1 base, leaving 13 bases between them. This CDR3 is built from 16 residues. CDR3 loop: CASSLAGMVGTDTQYF. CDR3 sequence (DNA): TGTGCCAGCAGTTTAGCAGGGATGGTTGGCACAGATACGCAGTATTTT.

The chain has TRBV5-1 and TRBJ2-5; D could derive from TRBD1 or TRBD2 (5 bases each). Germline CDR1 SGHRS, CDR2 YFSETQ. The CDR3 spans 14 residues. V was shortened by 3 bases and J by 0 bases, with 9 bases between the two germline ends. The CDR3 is CASSSTGHQETQYF. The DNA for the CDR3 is TGCGCCAGCAGCTCAACGGGACACCAAGAGACCCAGTACTTC.

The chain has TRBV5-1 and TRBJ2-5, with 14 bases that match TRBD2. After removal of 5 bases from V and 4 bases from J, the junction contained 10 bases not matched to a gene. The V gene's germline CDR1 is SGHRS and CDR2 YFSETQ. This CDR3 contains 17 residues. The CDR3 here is CASSRTGTSGSVETQYF. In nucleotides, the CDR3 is TGCGCCAGCAGTCGGACCGGGACTAGCGGGAGTGTAGAGACCCAGTACTTC. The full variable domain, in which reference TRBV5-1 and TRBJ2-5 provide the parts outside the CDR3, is KAGVTQTPRYLIKTRGQQVTLSCSPISGHRSVSWYQQTPGQGLQFLFEYFSETQRNKGNFPGRFSGRQFSNSRSEMNVSTLELGDSALYLCASSRTGTSGSVETQYFGPGTRLLVL.

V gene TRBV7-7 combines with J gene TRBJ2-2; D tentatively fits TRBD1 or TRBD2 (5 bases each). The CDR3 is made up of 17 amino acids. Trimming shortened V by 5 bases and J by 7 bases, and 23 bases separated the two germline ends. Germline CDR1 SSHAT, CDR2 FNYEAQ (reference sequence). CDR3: CASSPLGSGHGRGELFF. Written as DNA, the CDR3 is TGTGCCAGCAGCCCACTAGGGTCGGGGCACGGACGCGGGGAGCTGTTTTTT. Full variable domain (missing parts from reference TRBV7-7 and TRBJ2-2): GAGVSQSPRYKVTKRGQDVTLRCDPISSHATLYWYQQALGQGPEFLTYFNYEAQPDKSGLPSDRFSAERPEGSISTLTIQRTEQRDSAMYRCASSPLGSGHGRGELFFGEGSRLTVL.

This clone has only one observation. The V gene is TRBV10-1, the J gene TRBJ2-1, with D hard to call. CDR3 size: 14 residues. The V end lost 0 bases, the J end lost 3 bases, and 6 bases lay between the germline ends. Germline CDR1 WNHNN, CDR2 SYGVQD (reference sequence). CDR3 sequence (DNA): TGCGCCAGCAGTGAGTCGGTACGCTACAATGAGCAGTTCTTC. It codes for CASSESVRYNEQFF.

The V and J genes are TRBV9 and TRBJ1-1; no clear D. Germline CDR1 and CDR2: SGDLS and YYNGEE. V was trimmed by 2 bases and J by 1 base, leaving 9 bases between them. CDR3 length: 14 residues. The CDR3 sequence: CASSVGVQNTEAFF. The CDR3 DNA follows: TGTGCCAGCAGCGTCGGGGTCCAGAACACTGAAGCTTTCTTT.

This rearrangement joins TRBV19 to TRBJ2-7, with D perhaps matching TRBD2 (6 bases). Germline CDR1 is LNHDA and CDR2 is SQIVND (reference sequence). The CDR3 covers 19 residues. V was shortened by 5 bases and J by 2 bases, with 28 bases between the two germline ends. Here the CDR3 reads CASSHTPNFGGRETYEQYF. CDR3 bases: TGTGCCAGTAGTCATACCCCAAACTTTGGGGGGAGAGAAACCTACGAGCAGTACTTC.

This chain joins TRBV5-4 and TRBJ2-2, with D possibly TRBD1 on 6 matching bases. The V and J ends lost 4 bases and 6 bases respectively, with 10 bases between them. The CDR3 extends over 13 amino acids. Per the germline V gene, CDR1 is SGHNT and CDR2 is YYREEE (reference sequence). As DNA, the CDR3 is TGTGCCAGCAGCGAACAGGGAGCCGGGGAGCTGTTTTTT. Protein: CASSEQGAGELFF.

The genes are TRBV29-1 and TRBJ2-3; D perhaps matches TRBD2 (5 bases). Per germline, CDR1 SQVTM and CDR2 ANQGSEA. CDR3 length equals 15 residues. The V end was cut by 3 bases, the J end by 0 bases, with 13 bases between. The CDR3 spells CSVDPTTGSTDTQYF. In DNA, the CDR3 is TGCAGCGTTGACCCGACTACTGGTAGCACAGATACGCAGTATTTT.

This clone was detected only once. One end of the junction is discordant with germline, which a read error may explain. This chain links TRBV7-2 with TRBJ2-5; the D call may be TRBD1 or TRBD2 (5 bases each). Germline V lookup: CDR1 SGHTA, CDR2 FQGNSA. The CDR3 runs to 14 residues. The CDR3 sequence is CASSLGVRWEIQYF. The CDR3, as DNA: TGTGCCAGCAGCTTGGGGGTCCGGTGGGAGATCCAGTACTTC.

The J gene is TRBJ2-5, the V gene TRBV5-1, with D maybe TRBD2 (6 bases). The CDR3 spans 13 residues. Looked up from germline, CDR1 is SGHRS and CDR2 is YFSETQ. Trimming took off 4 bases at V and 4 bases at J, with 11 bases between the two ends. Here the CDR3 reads CASSRAGGETQYF. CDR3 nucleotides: TGCGCCAGCAGCCGGGCCGGGGGAGAGACCCAGTACTTC.

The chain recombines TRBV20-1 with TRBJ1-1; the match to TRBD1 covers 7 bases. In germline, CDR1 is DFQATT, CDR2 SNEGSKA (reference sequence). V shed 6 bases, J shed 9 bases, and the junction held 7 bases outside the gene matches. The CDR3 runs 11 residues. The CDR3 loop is CSAVLTGKAFF. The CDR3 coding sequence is TGCAGTGCGGTCCTGACAGGGAAAGCTTTCTTT.

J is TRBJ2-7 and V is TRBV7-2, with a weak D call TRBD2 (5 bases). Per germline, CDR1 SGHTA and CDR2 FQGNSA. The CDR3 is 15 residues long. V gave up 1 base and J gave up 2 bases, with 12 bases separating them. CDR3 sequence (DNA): TGTGCCAGCAGCTTAGATGGCGGGCGAACCTACGAGCAGTACTTC. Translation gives CASSLDGGRTYEQYF.

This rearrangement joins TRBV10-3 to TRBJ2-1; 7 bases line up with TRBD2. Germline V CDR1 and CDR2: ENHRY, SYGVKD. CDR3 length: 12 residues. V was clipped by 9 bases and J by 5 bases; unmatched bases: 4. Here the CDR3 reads CAISSGDNEQFF. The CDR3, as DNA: TGTGCCATTTCTAGCGGAGACAATGAGCAGTTCTTC.

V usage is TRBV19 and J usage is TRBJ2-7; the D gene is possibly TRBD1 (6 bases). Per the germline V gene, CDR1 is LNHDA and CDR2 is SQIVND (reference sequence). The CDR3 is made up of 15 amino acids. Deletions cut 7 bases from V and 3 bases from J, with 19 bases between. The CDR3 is CASKSSDSLYYEQYF. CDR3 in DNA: TGTGCCAGTAAATCTTCGGACAGCTTGTACTACGAGCAGTACTTC.